The present T cell receptor beta chain was sequenced within a study of CD8 T cells in Susac syndrome. With random hexamers, 0.5 to 1 ug RNA was reverse transcribed. Amplification of TCR beta CDR3 used immunoSEQ multiplex PCR across 54 Vbeta and 13 Jbeta. TCRdb fed the immunoSEQ multiplex PCR reads into MiXCR, producing one record per CDR3 protein. The data hold 100,000 to 150,000 distinct CDR3 sequences, with roughly 94% observed a single time. Germline CDR1 and CDR2: LNHDA and SQIVND (reference sequence). Between the trimmed V and J ends, which lost 4 bases and 0 bases, there was a span of 7 bases. The CDR3 consists of 15 residues. Study observations and caveats: As the study acknowledged, the number of individuals who were part of its TCR sequencing and HLA analysis was relatively small.

This clonotype showed up just once. What it binds is unknown. The receptor was isolated from a human donor in good health. This chain uses TRBV19 with TRBJ2-6, with D unclear. Sequencing input: CD4+ T cells from PBMCs. The CDR3 bases are TGTGCCAGTAGTAACGGTAACTCTGGGGCCAACGTCCTGACTTTC. This codes for CASSNGNSGANVLTF. Based on the CDR3 plus reference TRBV19 and TRBJ2-6, the full variable domain is DGGITQSPKYLFRKEGQNVTLSCEQNLNHDAMYWYRQDPGQGLRLIYYSQIVNDFQKGDIAEGYSVSREKKESFPLTVTSAQKNPTAFYLCASSNGNSGANVLTFGAGSRLTVL.